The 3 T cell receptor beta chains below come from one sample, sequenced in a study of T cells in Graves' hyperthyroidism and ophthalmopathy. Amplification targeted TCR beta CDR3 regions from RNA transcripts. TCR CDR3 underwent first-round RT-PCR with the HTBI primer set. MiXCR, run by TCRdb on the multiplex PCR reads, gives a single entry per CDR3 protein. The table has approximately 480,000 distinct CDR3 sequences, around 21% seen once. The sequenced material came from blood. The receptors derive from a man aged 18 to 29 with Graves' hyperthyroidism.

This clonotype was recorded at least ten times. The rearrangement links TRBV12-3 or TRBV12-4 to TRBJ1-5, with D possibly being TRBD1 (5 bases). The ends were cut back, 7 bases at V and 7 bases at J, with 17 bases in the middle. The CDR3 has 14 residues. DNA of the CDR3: TGTGCCAGCACCTGGGGAGGGGACGGGCAGCCCCAGCATTTT. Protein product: CASTWGGDGQPQHF.

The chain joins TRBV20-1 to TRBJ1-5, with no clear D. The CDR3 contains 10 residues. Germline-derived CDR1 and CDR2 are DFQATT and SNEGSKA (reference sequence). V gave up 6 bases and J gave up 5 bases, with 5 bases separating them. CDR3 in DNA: TGCAGTGCCGTTTATCAGCCCCAGCATTTT. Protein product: CSAVYQPQHF.

The CDR3 sequence: CASSTYGNTEAFF. The CDR3 region has the DNA TGTGCCAGCAGTACTTACGGGAACACTGAAGCTTTCTTT. V and J are TRBV28 and TRBJ1-1; no reliable D call. This CDR3 is 13 amino acids long. Germline V gene lookup returns CDR1 MDHEN and CDR2 SYDVKM. Between the trimmed V and J ends, which lost 5 bases and 1 base, there was a span of 8 bases.